This TCR beta chain came from a study of siplizumab effects on memory and regulatory T cells. Study-level points and caveats: Treatment with siplizumab left mappable alloreactive CD4+ clones averaging roughly 69% Treg-derived, compared with 25% to 30% in controls. Significantly reduced by siplizumab was the cumulative frequency of alloreactive sequences, namely those traceable to unstimulated CD4+ memory cells. Naive T cells were seemingly more diverse than memory cells, and major contributions to the alloresponse seemed to be made by them.

The method was immunoSEQ multiplex PCR; TCRdb's version includes in-frame clones alone and lacks a portion of them. The sample consists of about 120,000 clones, around 93% of them appearing once. J gave up 4 bases and V 4 bases, and 4 bases lay outside the gene matches. Germline V CDR1 and CDR2: SGHTA, FQGNSA. This CDR3 has 15 amino acids. About this clone: Its antigen remains unknown.

The clonotype originates from a human donor in good health. The chain is built from TRBV7-2 and TRBJ2-3; 11 bases are shared with TRBD1. The sequenced sample was non-Treg CD4+ T cells sorted from blood. The DNA of the CDR3 is TGTGCCAGCAGCTCGATGGGACAGGGGGCAGATACGCAGTATTTT. Residues: CASSSMGQGADTQYF.